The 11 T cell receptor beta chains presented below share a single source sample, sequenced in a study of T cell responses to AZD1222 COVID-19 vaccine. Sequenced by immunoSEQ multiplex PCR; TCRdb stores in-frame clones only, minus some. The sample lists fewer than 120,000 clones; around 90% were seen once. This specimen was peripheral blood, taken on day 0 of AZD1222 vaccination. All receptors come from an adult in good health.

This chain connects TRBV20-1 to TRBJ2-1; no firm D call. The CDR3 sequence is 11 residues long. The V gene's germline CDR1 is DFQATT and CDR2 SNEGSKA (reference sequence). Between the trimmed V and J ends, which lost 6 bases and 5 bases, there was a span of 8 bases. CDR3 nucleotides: TGCAGTGCCTATATAAACAATGAGCAGTTCTTC. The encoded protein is CSAYINNEQFF.

DNA of the CDR3: TGTGCCAGCAGCTCCGACAGACCCCAAGAGACCCAGTACTTC. Translated: CASSSDRPQETQYF. The chain recombines TRBV9 with TRBJ2-5, with a weak D call TRBD1 (5 bases). CDR1 is SGDLS, CDR2 YYNGEE, per germline. Trimming removed 4 bases at V and 1 base at J, with 11 bases between. The CDR3 sequence is 14 residues long.

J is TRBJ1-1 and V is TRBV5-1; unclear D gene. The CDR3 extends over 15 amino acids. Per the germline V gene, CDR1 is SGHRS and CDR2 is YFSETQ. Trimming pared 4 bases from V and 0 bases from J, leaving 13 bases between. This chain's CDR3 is CASSRATLMNTEAFF. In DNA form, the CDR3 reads TGCGCCAGCAGCCGAGCGACGCTAATGAACACTGAAGCTTTCTTT.

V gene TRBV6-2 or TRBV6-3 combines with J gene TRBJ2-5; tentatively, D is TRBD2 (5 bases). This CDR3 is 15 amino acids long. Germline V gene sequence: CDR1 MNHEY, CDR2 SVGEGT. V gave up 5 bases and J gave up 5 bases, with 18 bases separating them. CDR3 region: CASSPTRTDGETQYF. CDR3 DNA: TGTGCCAGCAGTCCAACTAGGACGGATGGGGAGACCCAGTACTTC.

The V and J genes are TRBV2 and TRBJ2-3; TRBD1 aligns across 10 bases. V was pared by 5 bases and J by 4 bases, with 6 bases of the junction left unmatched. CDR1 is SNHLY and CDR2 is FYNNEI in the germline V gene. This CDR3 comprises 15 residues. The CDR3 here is CASSKPGQGSDTQYF. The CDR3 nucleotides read TGTGCCAGCAGTAAACCGGGACAGGGGTCAGATACGCAGTATTTT.

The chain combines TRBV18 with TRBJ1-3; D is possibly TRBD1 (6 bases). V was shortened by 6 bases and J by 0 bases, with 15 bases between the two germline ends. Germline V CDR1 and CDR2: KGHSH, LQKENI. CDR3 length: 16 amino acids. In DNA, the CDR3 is TGTGCCAGCTCTCCGGACAGAACCACCTCTGGAAACACCATATATTTT. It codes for CASSPDRTTSGNTIYF.

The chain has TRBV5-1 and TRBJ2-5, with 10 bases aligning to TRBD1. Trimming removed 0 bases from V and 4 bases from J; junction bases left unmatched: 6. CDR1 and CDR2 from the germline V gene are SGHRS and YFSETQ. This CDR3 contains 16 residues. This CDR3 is CASSLEGQGSRETQYF. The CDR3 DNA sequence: TGCGCCAGCAGCTTGGAGGGACAGGGGTCTAGAGAGACCCAGTACTTC.

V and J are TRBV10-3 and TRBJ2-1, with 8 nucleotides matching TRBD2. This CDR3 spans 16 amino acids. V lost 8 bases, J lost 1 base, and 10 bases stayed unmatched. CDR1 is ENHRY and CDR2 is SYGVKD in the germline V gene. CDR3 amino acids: CAIGSGGSLSYNEQFF. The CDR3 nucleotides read TGTGCCATCGGCTCGGGGGGGTCGTTATCCTACAATGAGCAGTTCTTC.

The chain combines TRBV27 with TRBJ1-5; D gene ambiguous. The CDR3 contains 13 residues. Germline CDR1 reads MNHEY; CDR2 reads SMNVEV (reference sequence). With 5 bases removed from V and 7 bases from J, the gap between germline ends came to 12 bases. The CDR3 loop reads CASSPGPGQPQHF. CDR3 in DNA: TGTGCCAGCAGTCCAGGCCCTGGACAGCCCCAGCATTTT.

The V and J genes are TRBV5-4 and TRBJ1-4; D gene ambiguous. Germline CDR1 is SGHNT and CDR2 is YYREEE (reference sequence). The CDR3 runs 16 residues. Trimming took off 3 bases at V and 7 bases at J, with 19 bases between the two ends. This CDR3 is CASSSSGASGGEKLFF. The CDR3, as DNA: TGTGCCAGCAGCTCTTCAGGCGCCTCGGGTGGTGAAAAACTGTTTTTT.

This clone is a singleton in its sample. The CDR3 loop is CASSLEGTYYGYTF. In nucleotides, the CDR3 is TGTGCCAGCAGCTTAGAGGGGACGTACTATGGCTACACCTTC. The rearrangement uses TRBV7-2 and TRBJ1-2; TRBD1 is a possible D gene (5 bases). Germline V gene sequence: CDR1 SGHTA, CDR2 FQGNSA. V shed 1 base and J shed 3 bases, with 9 bases lying between them. CDR3 length equals 14 residues. Full variable domain (missing parts from reference TRBV7-2 and TRBJ1-2): GAGVSQSPSNKVTEKGKDVELRCDPISGHTALYWYRQSLGQGLEFLIYFQGNSAPDKSGLPSDRFSAERTGGSVSTLTIQRTQQEDSAVYLCASSLEGTYYGYTFGSGTRLTVV.